A selection of T cell receptor beta chains follows, all from one sample in a study of blood T cell repertoires in COVID-19. TCRdb keeps only in-frame clones here, not all; method: immunoSEQ multiplex PCR. The table shows over 85,000 clones, with around 90% occurring only once. Sequencing used peripheral blood. All receptors derive from a woman in her fifties or sixties with COVID-19, enrolled during active disease. The CDR3 runs from the conserved cysteine through the conserved F or W. A D gene is named only where the DNA matches it firmly. Rows may omit the clone size; those that give it use once, few, many or a size class.

v_gene	j_gene	abundance	d_gene	CDR3aa	CDR3nt
TRBV7-9	TRBJ1-3	-	TRBD1	CASSRGQGALRGNTIYF	TGTGCCAGCAGCCGAGGACAGGGGGCCTTGCGAGGAAACACCATATATTTT
TRBV2	TRBJ1-5	few	-	CASSPYDSDQPQHF	TGTGCCAGCAGTCCTTACGACAGTGATCAGCCCCAGCATTTT
TRBV11-2	TRBJ2-1	-	TRBD1	CASSLEHLELGTVNEQFF	TGTGCCAGCAGCTTAGAGCACCTAGAGCTGGGGACAGTCAATGAGCAGTTCTTC
TRBV7-2	TRBJ1-2	-	-	CASRFSGKKELDYGYTF	TGTGCCAGCAGATTTTCAGGGAAAAAGGAACTTGACTATGGCTACACCTTC
TRBV25-1	TRBJ2-2	-	-	CASSGALAGELFF	TGTGCCAGCAGTGGGGCTCTGGCCGGGGAGCTGTTTTTT
TRBV7-2	TRBJ1-3	-	-	CASSLTSQGRNTIYF	TGTGCCAGCAGCTTAACATCCCAGGGGAGAAACACCATATATTTT
TRBV27	TRBJ1-2	-	-	CASSYREKYGYTF	TGTGCCAGCAGTTACAGGGAAAAATATGGCTACACCTTC
TRBV28	TRBJ1-1	-	-	CASSFSGFLGNTEAFF	TGTGCCAGCAGTTTTTCGGGTTTCTTGGGGAACACTGAAGCTTTCTTT
TRBV6-2/TRBV6-3	TRBJ2-7	-	TRBD2	CASSETSGAYEQYF	TGTGCCAGCAGCGAGACTAGCGGGGCGTACGAGCAGTACTTC
TRBV4-1	TRBJ2-3	-	TRBD1	CASSQESGTGTRTDTQYF	TGCGCCAGCAGCCAAGAATCCGGGACAGGGACGAGGACAGATACGCAGTATTTT
TRBV30	TRBJ1-2	few	TRBD1	CAWATDRAYGYTF	TGTGCCTGGGCAACGGACAGGGCGTATGGCTACACCTTC
TRBV30	TRBJ1-1	-	-	CAWSARVDTEAFF	TGTGCCTGGAGTGCTCGGGTGGACACTGAAGCTTTCTTT
TRBV5-1	TRBJ1-1	-	TRBD1	CASSPGQGHTEAFF	TGCGCCAGCAGCCCTGGACAGGGTCACACTGAAGCTTTCTTT
TRBV9	TRBJ2-3	-	-	CASSPRDRLRGADTQYF	TGTGCCAGCAGCCCCCGGGACAGATTGAGGGGGGCAGATACGCAGTATTTT
TRBV2	TRBJ1-3	-	-	CASSERRGNTIYF	TGTGCCAGCAGTGAAAGGCGGGGGAACACCATATATTTT
TRBV20-1	TRBJ2-1	-	-	CSATSLNEQFF	TGCAGTGCAACTAGCCTCAATGAGCAGTTCTTC
TRBV18	TRBJ1-3	-	-	CASSSRGRSSSGNTIYF	TGTGCCAGCTCAAGCCGTGGTCGGAGTTCCTCTGGAAACACCATATATTTT
TRBV7-2	TRBJ1-5	-	TRBD1	CASSSDRAGGQPQHF	TGTGCCAGCAGCTCGGACAGGGCTGGCGGACAGCCCCAGCATTTT
TRBV7-2	TRBJ1-3	-	-	CASTAGLGNTIYF	TGTGCCAGCACCGCAGGGTTAGGAAACACCATATATTTT
TRBV28	TRBJ1-2	-	-	CASSLRFQFQGSGTNYGYTF	TGTGCCAGCAGTTTGCGATTCCAATTTCAGGGGAGCGGGACTAACTATGGCTACACCTTC
TRBV5-1	TRBJ2-1	once	TRBD2	CASSLVGLATPYNEQFF	TGCGCCAGCAGCTTGGTTGGACTAGCGACCCCCTACAATGAGCAGTTCTTC
TRBV7-3	TRBJ1-2	-	-	CASSEQGSGYTF	TGTGCCAGCAGTGAGCAGGGGAGCGGCTACACCTTC
TRBV28	TRBJ1-5	-	TRBD1	CASRTTGATGSNQPQHF	TGTGCCAGCAGGACGACAGGGGCGACGGGTAGCAATCAGCCCCAGCATTTT
TRBV5-4	TRBJ1-5	-	-	CASSFPYKQRQPQHF	TGTGCCAGCAGCTTCCCGTATAAGCAGCGCCAGCCCCAGCATTTT
TRBV7-9	TRBJ2-1	-	-	CASSLVQPRPEGGEQFF	TGTGCCAGCAGCTTAGTTCAGCCGAGACCCGAAGGAGGTGAGCAGTTCTTC
TRBV5-1	TRBJ2-1	-	TRBD2	CASSLVAGGPRDEQFF	TGCGCCAGCAGCTTGGTAGCGGGGGGGCCTCGGGATGAGCAGTTCTTC
TRBV5-4	TRBJ1-2	-	-	CASSLRTLTGGYTF	TGTGCCAGCAGCTTGCGGACTTTGACAGGTGGCTACACCTTC
TRBV7-8	TRBJ2-5	-	-	CASSLWPDTIQGETQYF	TGTGCCAGCAGCTTATGGCCGGATACTATACAGGGAGAGACCCAGTACTTC
TRBV30	TRBJ1-1	-	TRBD1	CAWRDSTGRRTEAFF	TGTGCCTGGAGAGACTCGACAGGGAGGAGAACTGAAGCTTTCTTT
TRBV20-1	TRBJ1-5	-	-	CSSDQPQHF	TGCAGCTCCGATCAGCCCCAGCATTTT
TRBV10-1	TRBJ2-2	-	-	CARHSNRDAGELFF	TGCGCCAGACATTCTAACAGGGACGCCGGGGAGCTGTTTTTT
TRBV3-1/TRBV3-2	TRBJ1-1	-	TRBD1	CASSPDRVWDTEAFF	TGTGCCAGCAGCCCGGACAGGGTGTGGGACACTGAAGCTTTCTTT
TRBV28	TRBJ2-5	-	TRBD1	CASSFSTGARETQYF	TGTGCCAGCAGTTTTTCTACAGGGGCCAGGGAGACCCAGTACTTC
TRBV5-6	TRBJ1-1	-	-	CASSLGPSPEAFF	TGTGCCAGCAGCTTGGGGCCGTCCCCTGAAGCTTTCTTT
TRBV29-1	TRBJ1-2	-	-	CSSAQGFGYGYTF	TGCAGCTCCGCCCAGGGTTTTGGCTATGGCTACACCTTC
TRBV7-8	TRBJ2-6	-	-	CASSTGYSGANVLTF	TGTGCCAGCAGCACAGGGTATTCTGGGGCCAACGTCCTGACTTTC
TRBV28	TRBJ1-1	-	-	CASSFRGRMNTEAFF	TGTGCCAGCAGTTTCCGGGGGAGAATGAACACTGAAGCTTTCTTT
TRBV7-9	TRBJ1-5	-	-	CASSFGGGQPQHF	TGTGCCAGCAGCTTTGGGGGGGGACAGCCCCAGCATTTT
TRBV5-1	TRBJ2-3	once	TRBD1	CASYWDRGTDTQYF	TGCGCCAGCTATTGGGACAGAGGAACAGATACGCAGTATTTT
TRBV3-1/TRBV3-2	TRBJ2-1	-	-	CASSYSDRHSYNEQFF	TGTGCCAGCAGCTATAGCGACAGGCACTCCTACAATGAGCAGTTCTTC
TRBV5-4	TRBJ1-3	-	TRBD1	CASSLGRGRSGNTIYF	TGTGCCAGCAGCTTGGGGAGGGGGCGGTCTGGAAACACCATATATTTT
TRBV19	TRBJ1-1	-	-	CASSYNLGASRTEAFF	TGTGCCAGTAGTTACAACCTAGGGGCCAGTAGGACTGAAGCTTTCTTT
TRBV2	TRBJ1-2	-	TRBD1	CASTPGQGYGYTF	TGTGCCAGCACCCCGGGACAGGGATACGGCTACACCTTC
TRBV6-6	TRBJ1-1	-	TRBD1	CASSRQGQGTEAFF	TGTGCCAGCAGCCGACAGGGACAGGGTACGGAAGCTTTCTTT
TRBV25-1	TRBJ1-2	-	TRBD1	CASTQGENYGYTF	TGTGCCAGCACCCAGGGGGAGAACTATGGCTACACCTTC
TRBV2	TRBJ1-5	-	TRBD1	CASNPPLTGESGSNQPQHF	TGTGCCAGCAACCCTCCCCTGACAGGGGAAAGTGGGAGCAATCAGCCCCAGCATTTT
TRBV25-1	TRBJ1-2	-	TRBD1	CASSAAPGTGYGYTF	TGTGCCAGCAGTGCCGCGCCCGGGACAGGTTATGGCTACACCTTC
TRBV5-4	TRBJ2-1	-	TRBD2	CASSPSGGAYNEQFF	TGTGCCAGCAGCCCCAGCGGGGGGGCCTACAATGAGCAGTTCTTC
TRBV19	TRBJ2-3	once	-	CASTLGAFTDTQYF	TGTGCCAGTACGTTGGGGGCCTTCACAGATACGCAGTATTTT
TRBV6-5	TRBJ1-2	once	-	CASSRKGDGYGYTF	TGTGCCAGCAGCCGCAAAGGAGACGGCTATGGCTACACCTTC